Described below is a single T cell receptor (beta chain) sequence and its context. This sample is part of a study of OX40 agonist ivuxolimab in advanced cancers. Only in-frame clones appear in the TCRdb table, and some are missing; sequencing was by immunoSEQ multiplex PCR. The repertoire consists of about 66,000 clones, with 86% occurring once and the leading ten covering about 8.2%. The source is an adult with an advanced solid tumor such as melanoma, head and neck, liver or kidney cancer. The sample consisted of CD4+ or CD8+ T cells sorted from blood, taken in a trial of the OX40 agonist ivuxolimab.

The CDR3 DNA is TGTGCCAGCAGCCCATTGGGGGAAATCAACACTGAAGCTTTCTTT. Amino acid sequence: CASSPLGEINTEAFF. The genes are TRBV7-2 and TRBJ1-1, with D perhaps matching TRBD1 (5 bases). Trimming removed 5 bases at V and 2 bases at J, with 15 bases between. Germline-derived CDR1 and CDR2 are SGHTA and FQGNSA. The CDR3 consists of 15 residues.